This T cell receptor beta chain was profiled in a study of CD8 T cells in ankylosing spondylitis. Notes on the study in general: Existing reports had already noted some motif variants in reactive arthritis synovial fluid and blood. Within ankylosing spondylitis blood, a TCR beta motif made up of several highly homologous variants appeared to be characteristic. Significant enrichment of disease-linked clones was reportedly seen in matched ankylosing spondylitis synovial fluid.

The table lists this clonotype with a few counts. Its antigen is not identified. TCRdb passed the 5' RACE reads through MiXCR, listing each CDR3 protein once. The sample comprises approximately 300,000 distinct CDR3 sequences, around 8% of which are singletons, and 13% to 15% rests with the top ten. The CDR3 covers 15 residues. The germline CDR1 and CDR2 sequences are DFQATT and SNEGSKA (reference sequence). Trimming took 6 bases from V and 8 from J; bases not matched to a gene: 14. The V gene is TRBV20-1, the J gene TRBJ2-1, with TRBD2 identical over 9 bases. This TCR came from a male donor with ankylosing spondylitis. The specimen sequenced was blood, either unsorted or a sorted T cell fraction (not recorded which). The CDR3 nucleotides are TGCAGTGCCTACGGGGGGCTAGCGGGAAACGATGAGCAGTTCTTC. This sequence encodes CSAYGGLAGNDEQFF.